This T cell receptor (beta chain) was obtained from a study of breast tumors, draining lymph nodes, adjacent tissues. Whole-study results and caveats: Tumor repertoires ranked between lymph nodes and nontumor tissue in diversity, with V and J gene preferences.

With 1 base removed from V and 7 bases from J, the gap between germline ends came to 7 bases. Germline V gene sequence: CDR1 SGHTA, CDR2 FQGNSA. This CDR3 region has 13 residues. Many counts were recorded for this clonotype. The antigen remains unidentified. Axillary draining lymph nodes of breast cancer patients supplied the node samples. MiXCR, applied by TCRdb to the multiplex PCR reads, yields one record per CDR3 protein. The sample yields some 140,000 distinct CDR3 sequences, over 20% seen once. Source material: axillary lymph node tissue. The clonotype originates from a female donor with breast cancer. Some clones in this sample may be carry-over from other donors' samples. The V call is TRBV7-2, the J call TRBJ1-4; the D is unclear. The CDR3 sequence: CASSLGYGEKLFF. The CDR3 coding sequence is TGTGCCAGCAGCTTAGGGTACGGTGAAAAACTGTTTTTT.